What follows are 15 T cell receptor beta chains derived from one specimen sequenced in a study of T cells in Graves' hyperthyroidism and ophthalmopathy. Amplified TCR beta CDR3 regions came from RNA transcripts. Using the HTBI primer set, a first-round RT-PCR was run on the TCR CDR3. TCRdb re-analysed the multiplex PCR reads in MiXCR, keeping a single row per CDR3 protein. Among about 570,000 distinct CDR3 sequences listed, 46% were seen once. Sequences were obtained from peripheral blood or thyroid tissue (not recorded which). Receptor source: an adult woman with Graves' disease, either hyperthyroidism or ophthalmopathy (not recorded which).

This clonotype was recorded many times. This sequence joins TRBV20-1 and TRBJ1-5; possible D gene TRBD1, 6 bases. Germline CDR1 is DFQATT and CDR2 is SNEGSKA (reference sequence). This CDR3 has 12 amino acids. V gave up 5 bases and J gave up 3 bases, with 8 bases separating them. The CDR3 spells CSAGQFNQPQHF. In DNA form, the CDR3 reads TGCAGTGCTGGACAGTTCAATCAGCCCCAGCATTTT.

The chain carries TRBV20-1 and TRBJ1-1, with D tentatively TRBD1 (5 bases). The CDR3 runs 13 residues. Germline V lookup: CDR1 DFQATT, CDR2 SNEGSKA (reference sequence). V was pared by 5 bases and J by 6 bases, with 16 bases between. The CDR3 sequence is CSAGPRGGAEAFF. The CDR3 DNA is TGCAGTGCTGGACCTCGGGGGGGAGCTGAAGCTTTCTTT.

In this sample, this clonotype turned up many times. This chain links TRBV5-1 with TRBJ1-2; 7 bases are shared with TRBD1. J was trimmed by 7 bases and V by 0 bases; bases with no gene match: 9. The CDR3 totals 15 residues. CDR1 is SGHRS, CDR2 YFSETQ, per germline. CDR3 bases: TGCGCCAGCAGCTTGGACAGGGGTAAAGTTACTGGCTACACCTTC. It encodes CASSLDRGKVTGYTF.

This clonotype has ten or more counts. The chain combines TRBV7-9 with TRBJ2-7; possible D gene TRBD1, 5 bases. The CDR3 totals 13 residues. Germline V gene lookup returns CDR1 SEHNR and CDR2 FQNEAQ (reference sequence). Trimming shortened V by 4 bases and J by 2 bases, and 9 bases separated the two germline ends. The CDR3 loop reads CASSSDNTYEQYF. The CDR3 DNA reads as TGTGCCAGCAGCTCGGACAACACCTACGAGCAGTACTTC.

This clonotype is a singleton in its sample. The chain has TRBV13 and TRBJ2-2; the D gene is possibly TRBD2 (6 bases). The CDR3 is 15 amino acids. Germline V gene sequence: CDR1 PRHDT, CDR2 FYEKMQ (reference sequence). V was pared by 5 bases and J by 6 bases, with 16 bases between. The CDR3 DNA reads as TGTGCCAGCAGCGGAGGGGACCTAAGTCCCGGGGAGCTGTTTTTT. This gives the protein CASSGGDLSPGELFF.

Worth noting for this clonotype: Since a much larger clone is just one base distant, this may be a read error. This chain uses TRBV20-1 with TRBJ2-2; weak D call: TRBD2 (6 bases). CDR3 length: 14 amino acids. The germline V gene encodes CDR1 DFQATT and CDR2 SNEGSKA (reference sequence). Trimming shortened V by 4 bases and J by 7 bases, and 16 bases separated the two germline ends. CDR3 nucleotide sequence: TGCAGTGCTACAGGGCGGGGAACGAGCGGGGAGCTGTTTTTT. It translates to CSATGRGTSGELFF.

This clonotype has more than one count but fewer than ten. The chain has TRBV29-1 and TRBJ2-5; 7 bases are shared with TRBD2. The CDR3 is 15 amino acids. V shed 3 bases, J shed 1 base, and the junction held 8 bases outside the gene matches. Germline values: CDR1 SQVTM, CDR2 ANQGSEA. CDR3 bases: TGCAGCGTTGATGGGCTAGCGGATATCCAAGAGACCCAGTACTTC. It codes for CSVDGLADIQETQYF. Full variable domain (remainder filled in from reference TRBV29-1 and TRBJ2-5): SAVISQKPSRDICQRGTSLTIQCQVDSQVTMMFWYRQQPGQSLTLIATANQGSEATYESGFVIDKFPISRPNLTFSTLTVSNMSPEDSSIYLCSVDGLADIQETQYFGPGTRLLVL.

The gene calls are TRBV15 and TRBJ1-5, with 11 bases lining up with TRBD1. J lost 5 bases, V lost 5 bases, and 5 bases had no gene match. This CDR3 is built from 15 residues. Germline assignment: CDR1 LNHNV and CDR2 YYDKDF (reference sequence). As DNA, the CDR3 is TGTGCCACCAGCGCTAGGACAGGGGGCCATCAGCCCCAGCATTTT. This translates into CATSARTGGHQPQHF. The full variable domain, with the rest looked up from reference TRBV15 and TRBJ1-5, is DAMVIQNPRYQVTQFGKPVTLSCSQTLNHNVMYWYQQKSSQAPKLLFHYYDKDFNNEADTPDNFQSRRPNTSFCFLDIRSPGLGDTAMYLCATSARTGGHQPQHFGDGTRLSIL.

There are a few counts of this clonotype. The chain recombines TRBV9 with TRBJ1-1, with D possibly matching TRBD1 (5 bases). Germline CDR1 SGDLS, CDR2 YYNGEE. The V end was cut by 5 bases, the J end by 4 bases, with 12 bases between. The CDR3 consists of 13 residues. This CDR3 is CASSSQGITEAFF. The CDR3 region has the DNA TGTGCCAGCAGTTCGCAGGGTATCACTGAAGCTTTCTTT.

A word on this clonotype: This likely comes from a read error, as the CDR3 has no conserved phenylalanine or tryptophan at its end. V is TRBV25-1 and J is TRBJ1-1, with D perhaps TRBD1 (5 bases). Germline values: CDR1 MGHDK, CDR2 SYGVNS. V was pared by 7 bases and J by 6 bases, with 9 bases between. This CDR3 comprises 11 residues. In DNA form, the CDR3 reads TGTGCCAGCAAGGGGTTCGCTGAAGCTTTCCTT. The encoded protein is CASKGFAEAFL.

This chain joins TRBV7-3 and TRBJ2-1; a weak D match, TRBD2 (6 bases). The CDR3 length is 15 residues. CDR1 is SGHTA and CDR2 is FQGTGA in the germline V gene. Trimming left V 5 bases short and J 2 bases short, with 13 bases between. The CDR3 region is CASSTPGTAYNEQFF. The CDR3 DNA is TGTGCCAGCAGCACCCCCGGGACTGCCTACAATGAGCAGTTCTTC.

There are many counts of this clonotype. The CDR3 region has the DNA TGCAGTGGGGAGGGGCTGCTCGACTATGGCTACACCTTC. Translating it yields CSGEGLLDYGYTF. This chain joins TRBV20-1 and TRBJ1-2, with D possibly matching TRBD1 (5 bases). Trimming pared 7 bases from V and 3 bases from J, leaving 15 bases between. Germline loops: CDR1 DFQATT, CDR2 SNEGSKA (reference sequence). This CDR3 has 13 residues.

A single count supports this clonotype. The chain links TRBV7-2 to TRBJ2-6; TRBD1 aligns across 7 bases. With V trimmed by 7 bases and J by 1 base, 4 bases remained unmatched. Germline V lookup: CDR1 SGHTA, CDR2 FQGNSA. The CDR3 totals 15 residues. The CDR3 DNA is TGTGCCAGCAATAACAGGGGTTCTGGGGCCAACGTCCTGACTTTC. Translating it yields CASNNRGSGANVLTF.

This chain uses TRBV20-1 with TRBJ2-5; tentative D call: TRBD1 (5 bases). Germline CDR1 reads DFQATT; CDR2 reads SNEGSKA (reference sequence). Trimming removed 6 bases at V and 0 bases at J, with 11 bases between. The CDR3 loop spans 13 amino acids. CDR3 sequence reads: CSADQGHQETQYF. In nucleotides, the CDR3 is TGCAGTGCCGATCAGGGTCACCAAGAGACCCAGTACTTC.

CDR3 protein: CASSFGQGDVYTF. The CDR3 coding sequence is TGTGCCAGCAGTTTTGGGCAGGGCGATGTCTACACCTTC. The chain recombines TRBV12-3 or TRBV12-4 with TRBJ1-2, with D possibly being TRBD1 (5 bases). This CDR3 region has 13 residues. The germline V and J ends were trimmed by 3 bases and 10 bases, with 15 bases remaining between them.